The 3 T cell receptor beta chains in this list originate from one sample, sequenced in a study of blood T cell repertoires in COVID-19. The repertoire was sequenced with immunoSEQ multiplex PCR; TCRdb's copy has only in-frame clones and lacks some. The sample records 450,000 or so clones, less than 95% being singletons. The sequenced sample was PBMCs or T cells enriched from blood (not recorded which). All receptors come from a man younger than 35 who had recovered from COVID-19.

The chain couples TRBV18 to TRBJ1-1; maybe TRBD1 (6 bases). V was trimmed by 4 bases and J by 1 base, leaving 10 bases between them. Germline lookup yields CDR1 KGHSH and CDR2 LQKENI. The length of the CDR3 is 14 residues. CDR3 sequence: CASSLETGNTEAFF. The CDR3 DNA reads TGTGCCAGCTCACTCGAGACAGGGAACACTGAAGCTTTCTTT.

V gene TRBV19 combines with J gene TRBJ2-1; 15 nucleotides align to TRBD2. V lost 6 bases and J lost 10; bases outside the gene matches: 10. The CDR3 consists of 16 residues. Germline loops: CDR1 LNHDA, CDR2 SQIVND (reference sequence). The chain's CDR3 is CASSTSPGTSGREQFF. The CDR3 region has the DNA TGTGCCAGTAGCACGAGCCCCGGGACTAGCGGGAGGGAGCAGTTCTTC.

The J gene is TRBJ1-2, the V gene TRBV27; 7 bases line up with TRBD1. Germline CDR1 reads MNHEY; CDR2 reads SMNVEV (reference sequence). With V trimmed by 4 bases and J by 4 bases, 9 bases remained unmatched. The CDR3 runs 15 residues. CDR3: CASSSQTTGTYGYTF. The CDR3 DNA reads as TGTGCCAGCAGTTCCCAAACGACAGGGACCTATGGCTACACCTTC.